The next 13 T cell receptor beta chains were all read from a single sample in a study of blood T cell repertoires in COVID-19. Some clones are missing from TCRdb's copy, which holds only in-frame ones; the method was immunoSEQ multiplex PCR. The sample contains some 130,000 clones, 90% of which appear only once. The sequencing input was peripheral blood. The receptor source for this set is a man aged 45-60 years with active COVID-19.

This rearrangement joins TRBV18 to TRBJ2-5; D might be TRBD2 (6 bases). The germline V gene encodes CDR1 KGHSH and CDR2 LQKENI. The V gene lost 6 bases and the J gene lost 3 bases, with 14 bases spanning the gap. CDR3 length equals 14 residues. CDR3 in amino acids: CASSGGAAKETQYF. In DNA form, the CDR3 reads TGTGCCAGCTCCGGAGGGGCAGCAAAAGAGACCCAGTACTTC. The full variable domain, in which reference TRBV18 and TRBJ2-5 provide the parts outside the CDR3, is NAGVMQNPRHLVRRRGQEARLRCSPMKGHSHVYWYRQLPEEGLKFMVYLQKENIIDESGMPKERFSAEFPKEGPSILRIQQVVRGDSAAYFCASSGGAAKETQYFGPGTRLLVL.

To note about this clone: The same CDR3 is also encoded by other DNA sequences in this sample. In DNA form, the CDR3 reads TGTGCCAGCAGCTTAGGAGGGAACACTGAAGCTTTCTTT. Amino acid sequence: CASSLGGNTEAFF. V is TRBV11-2 and J is TRBJ1-1; D gene uncertain. CDR1 is SGHAT and CDR2 is FQNNGV in the germline V gene. The CDR3 length is 13 residues. V dropped 1 base and J dropped 1 base, with 4 bases sitting between them.

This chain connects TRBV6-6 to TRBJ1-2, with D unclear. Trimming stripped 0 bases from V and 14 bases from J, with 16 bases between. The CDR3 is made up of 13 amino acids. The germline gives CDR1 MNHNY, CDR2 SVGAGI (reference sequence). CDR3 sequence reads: CASSYSTPMGRTF. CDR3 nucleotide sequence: TGTGCCAGCAGTTACTCGACACCCATGGGTAGAACCTTC.

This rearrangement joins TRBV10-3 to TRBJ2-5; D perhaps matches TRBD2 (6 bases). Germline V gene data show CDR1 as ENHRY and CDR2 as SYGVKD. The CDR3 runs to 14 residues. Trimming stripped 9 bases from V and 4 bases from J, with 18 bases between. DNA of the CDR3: TGTGCCATTCAAGACGGCGGGGTGGGAGAGACCCAGTACTTC. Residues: CAIQDGGVGETQYF.

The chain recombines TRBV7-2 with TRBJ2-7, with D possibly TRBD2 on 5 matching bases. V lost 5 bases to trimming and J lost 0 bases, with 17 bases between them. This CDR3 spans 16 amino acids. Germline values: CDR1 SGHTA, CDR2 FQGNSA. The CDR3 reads CASSRRGGSSSYEQYF. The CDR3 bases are TGTGCCAGCAGCCGTCGCGGAGGCTCCAGCTCCTACGAGCAGTACTTC.

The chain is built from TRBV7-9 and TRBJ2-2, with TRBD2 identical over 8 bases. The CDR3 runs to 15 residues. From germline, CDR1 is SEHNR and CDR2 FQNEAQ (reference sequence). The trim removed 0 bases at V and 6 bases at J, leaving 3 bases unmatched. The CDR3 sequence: CASSLAGLVSGELFF. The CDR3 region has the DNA TGTGCCAGCAGCTTAGCGGGACTAGTCTCCGGGGAGCTGTTTTTT.

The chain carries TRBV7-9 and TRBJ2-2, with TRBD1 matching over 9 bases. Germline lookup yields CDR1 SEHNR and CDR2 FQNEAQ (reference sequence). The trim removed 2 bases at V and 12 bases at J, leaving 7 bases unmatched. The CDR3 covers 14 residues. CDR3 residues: CASSLTDRGPQLFF. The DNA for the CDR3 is TGTGCCAGCAGCTTAACGGACAGGGGCCCCCAGCTGTTTTTT.

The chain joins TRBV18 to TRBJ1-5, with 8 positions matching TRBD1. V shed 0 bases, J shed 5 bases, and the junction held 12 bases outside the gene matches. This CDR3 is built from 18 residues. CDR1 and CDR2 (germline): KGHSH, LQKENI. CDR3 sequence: CASSPPGQALNRHQPQHF. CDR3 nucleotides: TGTGCCAGCTCACCACCGGGACAGGCCCTAAATCGGCATCAGCCCCAGCATTTT.

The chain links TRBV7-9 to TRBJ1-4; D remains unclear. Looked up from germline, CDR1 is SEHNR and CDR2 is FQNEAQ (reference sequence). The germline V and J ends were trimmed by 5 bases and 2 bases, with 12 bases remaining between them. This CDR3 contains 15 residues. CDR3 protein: CASSLGDGTNEKLFF. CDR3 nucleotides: TGTGCCAGCAGCCTTGGAGATGGGACTAATGAAAAACTGTTTTTT.

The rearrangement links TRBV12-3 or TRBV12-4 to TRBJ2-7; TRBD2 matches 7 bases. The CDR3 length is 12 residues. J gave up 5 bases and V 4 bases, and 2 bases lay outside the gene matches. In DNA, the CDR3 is TGTGCCAGCAGTTGGGGAGGGAACGAGCAGTACGTC. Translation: CASSWGGNEQYV.

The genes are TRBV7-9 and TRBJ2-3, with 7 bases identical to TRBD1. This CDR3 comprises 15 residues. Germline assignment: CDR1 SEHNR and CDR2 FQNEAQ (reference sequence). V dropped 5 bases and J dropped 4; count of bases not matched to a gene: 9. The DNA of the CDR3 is TGTGCCAGCAGCCCTGTTACCCAGGGGGCAGATACGCAGTATTTT. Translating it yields CASSPVTQGADTQYF.

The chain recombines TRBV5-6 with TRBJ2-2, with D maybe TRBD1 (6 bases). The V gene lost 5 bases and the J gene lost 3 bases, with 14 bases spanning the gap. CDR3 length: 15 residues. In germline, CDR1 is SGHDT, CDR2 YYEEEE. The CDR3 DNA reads TGTGCCAGCAGACACGGGACACTGCACACCGGGGAGCTGTTTTTT. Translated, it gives CASRHGTLHTGELFF.

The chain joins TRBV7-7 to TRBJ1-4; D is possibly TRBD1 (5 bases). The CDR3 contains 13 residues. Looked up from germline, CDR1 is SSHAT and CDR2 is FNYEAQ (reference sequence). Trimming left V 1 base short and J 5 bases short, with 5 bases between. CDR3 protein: CASSLDRNEKLFF. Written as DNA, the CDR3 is TGTGCCAGCAGCTTAGACAGGAATGAAAAACTGTTTTTT.